Presented here are 5 T cell receptor beta chains from one specimen sequenced in a study of vaccination and CD4 T cells after COVID-19. Cultured CD4+ T-cell DNA underwent Oncomine TCR Beta short-read sequencing. Via MiXCR, TCRdb re-called the PCR reads, giving one row per CDR3 protein. The sample includes 20,000 or so distinct CDR3 sequences, about 61% of them seen just once. As to treatment: approximately 9-day PBMC culture with coronavirus spike peptide pools or control peptides (ViraFEST assay). These receptors have no known antigen. Sequencing input: CD4+ T cells from blood, cultured in vitro. Receptors originate from a human donor who had recovered from COVID-19.

The J gene is TRBJ2-7, the V gene TRBV20-1; 7 nucleotides align to TRBD2. Trimming at V came to 0 bases and at J to 2 bases, leaving 10 bases not matched to a gene. The germline V gene has CDR1 DFQATT and CDR2 SNEGSKA (reference sequence). CDR3 length equals 16 residues. The CDR3 reads CSARDIEGGRAYEQYF. The CDR3 bases are TGCAGTGCTAGAGATATCGAGGGAGGGAGGGCCTACGAGCAGTACTTC.

This clonotype has only a few counts. The gene calls are TRBV20-1 and TRBJ1-5; 11 nucleotides line up with TRBD1. The CDR3 length is 14 residues. CDR1 and CDR2 from the germline V gene are DFQATT and SNEGSKA (reference sequence). The trim removed 5 bases at V and 7 bases at J, leaving 7 bases unmatched. DNA for the CDR3: TGCAGTGCTGCCCGGGACAGGGGGGAACAGCCCCAGCATTTT. This sequence encodes CSAARDRGEQPQHF.

This clonotype was observed a few times. This chain joins TRBV27 and TRBJ1-1; no clear D gene. V lost 3 bases and J 0 bases, leaving 8 bases between the germline ends. The CDR3 totals 14 residues. CDR1 and CDR2 from the germline V gene are MNHEY and SMNVEV (reference sequence). The CDR3 bases are TGTGCCAGCAGTTTCACAGCGTTGAACACTGAAGCTTTCTTT. Amino acid sequence: CASSFTALNTEAFF.

The rearrangement links TRBV6-5 to TRBJ1-5; the D gene is possibly TRBD1 (5 bases). Between the trimmed V and J ends, which lost 2 bases and 6 bases, there was a span of 8 bases. Germline-derived CDR1 and CDR2 are MNHEY and SVGAGI. The CDR3 runs 13 residues. CDR3: CASSYGAVQPQHF. For the CDR3, the DNA is TGTGCCAGCAGTTACGGGGCAGTTCAGCCCCAGCATTTT.

Comments on this clonotype: A junction end diverges from the germline sequence, so it may reflect a read error. The chain joins TRBV6-1 to TRBJ2-7; tentative D call: TRBD1 (5 bases). Germline V gene sequence: CDR1 MNHNS, CDR2 SASEGT. This CDR3 region has 14 residues. The CDR3 region has the DNA TGTGCCATCAGTGATCCGACAGAAACCTACGAGCAGTACTTC. It specifies CAISDPTETYEQYF.